This paragraph reports one T cell receptor (beta chain). Its antigen remains unidentified. The sample originates from a study of CD8+ T cells in alopecia areata. As for the study in general: Treatment comprised oral tofacitinib, 5 to 10 mg twice daily, in treated patients.

Germline CDR1 and CDR2: LNHDA and SQIVND (reference sequence). The CDR3 loop spans 11 amino acids. V shed 10 bases, J shed 4 bases, and the junction held 2 bases outside the gene matches. Regarding treatment: oral pan-JAK inhibitor, 5-10 mg twice daily. Patients with alopecia areata provided lesional scalp punch biopsies as well as peripheral blood. Cell sorting on a FACSAria was used to separate CD4+ and CD8+ T cells from the PBMCs. In each case, RNA was isolated and then reverse transcribed into cDNA as the sequencing template. Sequencing used immunoSEQ multiplex PCR; TCRdb keeps in-frame clones, though not all of them. The sample consists of 150,000 to 200,000 clones, about 60% of them appearing once. Findings of the study overall: Only one nonresponder was present, which leaves the link between baseline CD8+ expansion and response uncertain.

The chain couples TRBV19 to TRBJ1-2; TRBD1 agrees at 8 bases. This clonotype originated in a human donor with alopecia areata. The input for sequencing was CD8+ T cells sorted from blood, taken at week 24, from a patient treated with tofacitinib. This CDR3 reads CAIQGAYGYTF. The CDR3 nucleotides read TGTGCCATTCAGGGGGCCTATGGCTACACCTTC.